The subject of this entry is one T cell receptor (beta chain). Its antigen is as yet unknown. This could be a read error, since a much larger clone is one nucleotide away. Study findings and constraints: Tumor-infiltrating Treg TCR alpha and beta sequences overlapped most with tumor naive CD4+ T cells, then blood naive. Tumor memory CD4+ T cell TCR gene usage was found to cluster with blood and lymph node memory CD4+ cells and with lymph node naive CD4+ cells. Larger-cohort validation covered only one TCR beta V-J rearrangement.

Constant-region reverse primers amplified full-length variable regions, followed by semi-nested Nested Universal Primer A PCR. Using its own MiXCR run on the 5' RACE reads, TCRdb lists one record per CDR3 protein. The sample contains about 32,000 distinct CDR3 sequences, 27% of which appear only once. Trimming shortened V by 8 bases and J by 1 base, and 17 bases separated the two germline ends. The CDR3 extends over 15 amino acids. Cells sorted as Tregs were CD4+, CD25+ and CD127-/low. Sequenced: tumor-infiltrating Tregs sorted from the breast tumor. The clonotype originates from a female donor with breast cancer. This rearrangement joins TRBV12-3 or TRBV12-4 to TRBJ1-1, with TRBD1 as a possible D gene (6 bases). The CDR3 DNA follows: TGTGCCAGCGGCGACAACAGGGACCCGAACACTGAAGCTTTCTTT. Translating gives CASGDNRDPNTEAFF.